This section outlines one T cell receptor beta chain sequence together with its context. Its target is not known. Germline assignment: CDR1 SQVTM and CDR2 ANQGSEA. The CDR3 contains 14 residues. TCRdb keeps only in-frame clones here, not all; method: immunoSEQ multiplex PCR. The sample consists of about 680,000 clones, about 90% of them appearing once. This entry comes from a study of shared clonotypes between healthy human individuals. Study as a whole: Each donor contributed plates that comprised three CD4 naive, three CD4 memory, two CD8 naive and one CD8 memory. Study-wide results and caveats: Rarefaction demonstrated incomplete sorted-subset sequencing despite large depth. The study found about 4.6% of naive CD4 clonotypes shared across a few donors.

Naive-designated CD8 cells lacked CD45RO, were positively enriched for CCR7, and omitted terminally differentiated effector memory CD45RA+ cells. The sequencing sample was made of naive CD8+ T cells sorted from blood. The receptor was derived from a man under 40 in good health. The V and J genes are TRBV29-1 and TRBJ2-7; no definite D call. The CDR3 protein is CGIRAESDSYEQYF. For the CDR3, the DNA is TGCGGCATAAGGGCGGAAAGCGACTCCTACGAGCAGTACTTC.